This note documents a single T cell receptor beta chain sequence. Its specificity is not known. These data belong to a study of T cell responses to AZD1222 COVID-19 vaccine. Generated by immunoSEQ multiplex PCR, the TCRdb table keeps only in-frame clones and is missing some. The table includes about 150,000 clones, approximately 90% detected once. Analyses pooled second doses at about 4 or about 12 weeks. CDR3 length equals 16 residues. Germline loops: CDR1 SGHNT, CDR2 YYREEE (reference sequence). V trimming: 4 bases; J trimming: 1 base; junction bases outside the gene matches: 3. Points from the study as a whole: Most donors were white British and more were female, and clonal diversity was possibly underestimated. At study baseline, merely five or six AZD1222 recipients were seropositive.

The chain carries TRBV5-4 and TRBJ2-3, with 13 bases identical to TRBD2. The sequence was collected from an adult who received the AZD1222 COVID-19 vaccine. The sample here was peripheral blood, taken 28 days after the second AZD1222 dose. DNA of the CDR3: TGTGCCAGCAGCGTGGGACTAGCGGGGCGCACAGATACGCAGTATTTT. It specifies CASSVGLAGRTDTQYF.